This T cell receptor (beta chain) comes out of a study of technical replicates of blood from several donors. Clones were read by immunoSEQ multiplex PCR, and TCRdb kept only the in-frame ones, dropping some. The sample shows about 62,000 clones, about 90% of them seen only once. Trimming stripped 4 bases from V and 8 bases from J, with 12 bases between. There are 13 residues in the CDR3. From germline, CDR1 is LGHNA and CDR2 YSLEER. The clonotype comes from a human donor in good health. Some clones in this sample may be carry-over from other donors' samples. V usage is TRBV4-3 and J usage is TRBJ2-1; maybe TRBD2 (5 bases). Sequenced sample: PBMCs. CDR3 region: CASSPGYGDEQFF. CDR3 DNA sequence: TGCGCCAGCAGCCCGGGCTACGGGGATGAGCAGTTCTTC.